This T cell receptor (beta chain) was sequenced for a study of T-cell reconstitution after alpha-beta-depleted transplantation in children. Unique molecular identifiers were built into the TCRbeta library. TCRdb used MiXCR to reprocess the PCR reads, holding one entry per CDR3 protein. The table includes approximately 190,000 distinct CDR3 sequences, approximately 8.4% detected once. Germline CDR1 DFQATT, CDR2 SNEGSKA (reference sequence). CDR3 size: 16 residues. Concerning this clonotype: An end of the junction differs from the germline gene, which may be a read error.

The TCR sequence derives from a male patient between 2 and 10 years old who had a stem cell transplant for acute myeloid leukemia, so the T cells may come from the graft donor. This chain connects TRBV20-1 to TRBJ2-1; D might be TRBD1 or TRBD2, each matching 6 bases. The sequencing used PBMCs, mostly from graft donor cells, collected 360 days after TCRalphabeta/CD19-depleted stem cell transplant. The CDR3 spells CCARPLGGYSYNEQFF. The CDR3 nucleotides are TGCTGTGCTAGACCGCTAGGGGGGTACTCCTACAATGAGCAGTTCTTC.